One sample yielded the 19 T cell receptor beta chains listed below, sequenced in a study of shared clonotypes between healthy human individuals. TCRdb keeps only in-frame clones here, not all; method: immunoSEQ multiplex PCR. Among hundreds of thousands of clones, approximately 96% were seen once, and the ten largest hold around 0.32%. The material sequenced was memory CD8+ T cells sorted from blood. Stated subset: CD45RO+ cells pooled with CCR7-negative TemRA cells. The receptors come from a young man in good health.

J is TRBJ1-2 and V is TRBV18; TRBD1 agrees at 7 bases. The germline V gene has CDR1 KGHSH and CDR2 LQKENI. Germline trimming cut 3 bases from V and 2 bases from J; bases unmatched to any gene: 6. The CDR3 sequence is 15 residues long. CDR3 loop: CASSPMSRGNYGYTF. The CDR3 DNA sequence: TGTGCCAGCTCACCCATGTCCAGGGGGAACTATGGCTACACCTTC.

The CDR3 here is CAWRVLQLKLAGEGVDEQFF. In nucleotides, the CDR3 is TGTGCCTGGAGGGTTCTACAACTGAAACTAGCGGGAGAGGGGGTCGATGAGCAGTTCTTC. The rearrangement joins TRBV30 to TRBJ2-1; 11 bases are a match to TRBD2. The germline CDR1 and CDR2 sequences are GTSNPN and SVGIG (reference sequence). This CDR3 contains 20 residues. Trimming took 3 bases from V and 8 from J; bases not matched to a gene: 24.

V usage is TRBV2 and J usage is TRBJ2-2, with 7 bases lining up with TRBD1. This CDR3 has 15 amino acids. CDR1 and CDR2 (germline): SNHLY, FYNNEI. V shed 7 bases, J shed 5 bases, and the junction held 10 bases outside the gene matches. The chain's CDR3 is CASMGDSLGTGELFF. For the CDR3, the DNA is TGTGCCAGCATGGGGGACAGTTTAGGTACCGGGGAGCTGTTTTTT.

This clone was recorded only once. Other nucleotide sequences from this sample produce the same CDR3. This chain uses TRBV10-3 with TRBJ2-3; D unresolved. V dropped 0 bases and J dropped 6 bases, with 4 bases sitting between them. The CDR3 covers 12 residues. Per the germline V gene, CDR1 is ENHRY and CDR2 is SYGVKD. In DNA form, the CDR3 reads TGTGCCATCAGTGAGTCGGCCGATACGCAGTATTTT. This codes for CAISESADTQYF.

The chain uses TRBV15 and TRBJ2-7; maybe TRBD1 (5 bases). V lost 0 bases and J 10 bases, leaving 10 bases between the germline ends. Germline loops: CDR1 LNHNV, CDR2 YYDKDF (reference sequence). The length of the CDR3 is 12 residues. The CDR3 DNA is TGTGCCACCAGCAGAGAGGGGCACGGACAGTACTTC. Translating gives CATSREGHGQYF.

This chain connects TRBV20-1 to TRBJ2-1; D is uncertain. This CDR3 comprises 10 residues. Deletions cut 4 bases from V and 5 bases from J, with 3 bases between. The germline gives CDR1 DFQATT, CDR2 SNEGSKA (reference sequence). This chain's CDR3 is CSATDNEQFF. CDR3 in DNA: TGCAGTGCTACGGACAATGAGCAGTTCTTC.

The rearrangement joins TRBV6-1 to TRBJ1-5; D not certain. The CDR3 runs to 15 residues. Germline V gene sequence: CDR1 MNHNS, CDR2 SASEGT. Trimming stripped 1 base from V and 9 bases from J, with 16 bases between. The CDR3, as DNA: TGTGCCAGCAGTGAAGGAGGAGGGAACCGTTGGCCCCAGCATTTT. Translating it yields CASSEGGGNRWPQHF.

This clone was recorded only once. The chain combines TRBV10-3 with TRBJ1-2; D is unresolved. Germline V lookup: CDR1 ENHRY, CDR2 SYGVKD. V lost 4 bases, J lost 3 bases, and 9 bases lay in between. CDR3 size: 13 residues. CDR3 in DNA: TGTGCCATCAGTGCTGTCACCGACTATGGCTACACCTTC. As protein: CAISAVTDYGYTF.

V gene TRBV21-1 combines with J gene TRBJ1-4. TRBV21-1 is a pseudogene. CDR3 size: 13 residues. Here the CDR3 reads CANRGATNEKLFF. The DNA of the CDR3 is TGTGCCAACAGGGGGGCAACTAATGAAAAACTGTTTTTT.

The V and J genes are TRBV4-2 and TRBJ2-1; D not resolved. Trimming shortened V by 1 base and J by 5 bases, and 6 bases separated the two germline ends. Per germline, CDR1 LGHNA and CDR2 YNFKEQ. The CDR3 consists of 13 residues. CDR3 sequence: CASSQVENNEQFF. DNA of the CDR3: TGTGCCAGCAGCCAAGTCGAGAACAATGAGCAGTTCTTC.

The chain uses TRBV28 and TRBJ2-4; possible D gene TRBD1, 5 bases. Trimming stripped 8 bases from V and 9 bases from J, with 20 bases between. The CDR3 consists of 14 residues. Germline lookup yields CDR1 MDHEN and CDR2 SYDVKM. DNA of the CDR3: TGTGCCAGCGCCAAGCCAGGGCGCATAGGCATTCAGTACTTC. Translating it yields CASAKPGRIGIQYF. The variable domain in full, completed from reference TRBV28 and TRBJ2-4, reads DVKVTQSSRYLVKRTGEKVFLECVQDMDHENMFWYRQDPGLGLRLIYFSYDVKMKEKGDIPEGYSVSREKKERFSLILESASTNQTSMYLCASAKPGRIGIQYFGAGTRLSVL.

This clone was seen once. The gene calls are TRBV5-6 and TRBJ1-6; 7 nucleotides agree with TRBD1. The V gene end was trimmed by 0 bases and the J gene end by 9 bases; junction bases not matched to a gene: 6. The CDR3 is 15 amino acids. Germline V gives CDR1 SGHDT, CDR2 YYEEEE. DNA for the CDR3: TGTGCCAGCAGCTTGGCTAGTCCAGGGGGTTCACCCCTCCACTTT. Protein product: CASSLASPGGSPLHF.

The chain couples TRBV15 to TRBJ2-5; 8 bases are a match to TRBD2. There are 16 residues in the CDR3. Trimming took 1 base from V and 4 from J; bases not matched to a gene: 8. Germline V gene lookup returns CDR1 LNHNV and CDR2 YYDKDF (reference sequence). In DNA form, the CDR3 reads TGTGCCACCAGCAGAGTTAGCGGGATGGCCCTAGAGACCCAGTACTTC. As protein: CATSRVSGMALETQYF.

This chain connects TRBV29-1 to TRBJ2-1; D perhaps matches TRBD2 (5 bases). The CDR3 spans 13 residues. Trimming removed 6 bases from V and 0 bases from J, with 9 bases in between. CDR1 and CDR2 (germline): SQVTM, ANQGSEA. CDR3 DNA sequence: TGCAGCGTATTTACTAGCTCCTACAATGAGCAGTTCTTC. Its protein is CSVFTSSYNEQFF.

The chain carries TRBV28 and TRBJ2-3, with TRBD2 matching 9 bases. V gave up 1 base and J gave up 0 bases; unmatched junction bases: 2. The CDR3 spans 16 residues. Looked up from germline, CDR1 is MDHEN and CDR2 is SYDVKM. For the CDR3, the DNA is TGTGCCAGCAGTTTATTCACTAGCGGGAGCACAGATACGCAGTATTTT. This translates into CASSLFTSGSTDTQYF.

The V call is TRBV5-6, the J call TRBJ1-2, with TRBD1 as a possible D gene (6 bases). CDR3 size: 13 residues. CDR1 and CDR2 from the germline V gene are SGHDT and YYEEEE. V was shortened by 2 bases and J by 8 bases, with 13 bases between the two germline ends. The CDR3 region is CASSLLQGYGYTF. CDR3 bases: TGTGCCAGCAGCTTATTACAGGGTTACGGCTACACCTTC.

The gene calls are TRBV19 and TRBJ1-5; tentatively, D is TRBD1 (5 bases). V lost 2 bases and J lost 9, with 17 bases in between. Germline V lookup: CDR1 LNHDA, CDR2 SQIVND (reference sequence). This CDR3 region has 15 residues. The CDR3 here is CASSITREAGGPQHF. CDR3 coding DNA: TGTGCCAGTAGTATAACGAGGGAAGCCGGGGGGCCCCAGCATTTT.

V is TRBV6-5 and J is TRBJ1-5, with 7 bases that match TRBD1. This CDR3 comprises 15 residues. Germline-derived CDR1 and CDR2 are MNHEY and SVGAGI. The V and J ends lost 5 bases and 5 bases, in that order; junction bases with no gene match: 9. CDR3 in amino acids: CASSTLRGIHQPQHF. CDR3 DNA sequence: TGTGCCAGCAGTACCCTCAGGGGGATACATCAGCCCCAGCATTTT.

The chain carries TRBV18 and TRBJ2-1; D is undetermined. Germline V gene data show CDR1 as KGHSH and CDR2 as LQKENI. The CDR3 is 11 residues long. With 6 bases removed from V and 5 bases from J, the gap between germline ends came to 5 bases. The CDR3 sequence: CASSHNNEQFF. The CDR3 bases are TGTGCCAGCTCCCATAACAATGAGCAGTTCTTC.